The entry below gives a single TCR beta chain sequence along with its context. HIV-negative, healthy adults without recent acute infections or vaccinations were the donors. Every contributor of samples was a Caucasian grown-up residing in Nashville, Tennessee. Researchers ran the assay at a deep level. The team ran DNA from unsorted PBMCs on ten immunoSEQ deep assay plates for sequencing. The repertoire was sequenced with immunoSEQ multiplex PCR; TCRdb's copy has only in-frame clones and lacks some. The sample has about 470,000 clones, roughly 77% seen once. These data originate in a study of shared clonotypes between healthy human individuals. Germline CDR1 is LGHNT and CDR2 is FRNRAP. Trimming shortened V by 5 bases and J by 1 base, and 16 bases separated the two germline ends. The CDR3 runs to 16 residues.

The specimen sequenced was PBMCs. The receptor was isolated from a middle-aged woman in good health. Some clones in this sample may be carry-over from other donors' samples. The rearrangement links TRBV12-5 to TRBJ2-3, with a possible D match to TRBD2 (6 bases). CDR3 sequence (DNA): TGTGCTAGTGGTCTACCCCCGGGAGTCTGCACAGATACGCAGTATTTT. It is translated as CASGLPPGVCTDTQYF.